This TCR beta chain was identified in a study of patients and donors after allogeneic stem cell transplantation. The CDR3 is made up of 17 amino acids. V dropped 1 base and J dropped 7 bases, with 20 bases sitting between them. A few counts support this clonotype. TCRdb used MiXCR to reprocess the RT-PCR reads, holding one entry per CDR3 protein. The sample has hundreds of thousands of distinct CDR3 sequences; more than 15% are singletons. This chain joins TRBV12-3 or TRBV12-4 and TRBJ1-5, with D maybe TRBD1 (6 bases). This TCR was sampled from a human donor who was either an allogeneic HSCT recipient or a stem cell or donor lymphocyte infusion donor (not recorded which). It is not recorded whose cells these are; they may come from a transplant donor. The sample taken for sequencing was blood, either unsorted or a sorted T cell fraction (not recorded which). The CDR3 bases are TGTGCCAGCAGTTTAGGGGGGGGGCAGGGATGGGGACAGCCCCAGCATTTT. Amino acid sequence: CASSLGGGQGWGQPQHF.